This entry lists 28 T cell receptor beta chains sequenced from one sample in a study of T cells expressing NK-cell markers. Using the 5' RACE reads, TCRdb records one entry per CDR3 protein without DNA. The clone table shows some 190,000 distinct CDR3 sequences, with the ten largest holding roughly 21%. The sequenced material came from blood T cells: a sorted CD56 or NKG2C T cell subset, CD4+ or CD8+ T cells, or bulk PBMC T cells (not recorded which). Receptor source: a man aged 18 to 69 in good health.

The chain couples TRBV20-1 to TRBJ2-1; the TCRdb D gene call, TRBD2, has no DNA to confirm it. Germline V gene data show CDR1 as DFQATT and CDR2 as SNEGSKA (reference sequence). There are 15 residues in the CDR3. CDR3 in amino acids: CSATSGVPSYNEQFF.

This rearrangement joins TRBV7-6 to TRBJ2-1; checking the TCRdb D call of TRBD1 is not possible without DNA. The CDR3 has 17 amino acids. CDR1 and CDR2 from the germline V gene are SGHVS and FNYEAQ. CDR3 amino acids: CASSLAQGGADYNEQFF. The whole variable domain, filled in from reference TRBV7-6 and TRBJ2-1, reads GAGVSQSPRYKVTKRGQDVALRCDPISGHVSLYWYRQALGQGPEFLTYFNYEAQQDKSGLPNDRFSAERPEGSISTLTIQRTEQRDSAMYRCASSLAQGGADYNEQFFGPGTRLTVL.

The chain's CDR3 is CASSVETGEWETQYF. This chain uses TRBV9 with TRBJ2-5; absent DNA, TCRdb's TRBD1 call cannot be checked. Germline CDR1 SGDLS, CDR2 YYNGEE. The CDR3 sequence is 15 residues long. Supplemented by reference TRBV9 and TRBJ2-5, the full variable domain reads DSGVTQTPKHLITATGQRVTLRCSPRSGDLSVYWYQQSLDQGLQFLIQYYNGEERAKGNILERFSAQQFPDLHSELNLSSLELGDSALYFCASSVETGEWETQYFGPGTRLLVL.

The rearrangement uses TRBV27 and TRBJ2-2; the TRBD1 assignment by TCRdb is unverifiable without DNA. Germline assignment: CDR1 MNHEY and CDR2 SMNVEV (reference sequence). CDR3 length: 15 amino acids. The CDR3 loop reads CASTTRQGGPGELFF.

This chain's CDR3 is CAALGGMNTEAFF. This rearrangement joins TRBV7-9 to TRBJ1-1. CDR1 and CDR2 from the germline V gene are SEHNR and FQNEAQ (reference sequence). CDR3 length: 13 residues.

The chain carries TRBV27 and TRBJ1-6. The V gene's germline CDR1 is MNHEY and CDR2 SMNVEV (reference sequence). This CDR3 spans 15 amino acids. The CDR3 loop is CASSLSPSSSSPLHF.

The J gene is TRBJ2-1, the V gene TRBV15. Germline values: CDR1 LNHNV, CDR2 YYDKDF (reference sequence). The CDR3 runs to 12 residues. The CDR3 spells CATSTSYNEQFF. Together with reference TRBV15 and TRBJ2-1, the CDR3 gives the full variable domain: DAMVIQNPRYQVTQFGKPVTLSCSQTLNHNVMYWYQQKSSQAPKLLFHYYDKDFNNEADTPDNFQSRRPNTSFCFLDIRSPGLGDTAMYLCATSTSYNEQFFGPGTRLTVL.

By frequency, this clonotype is medium-sized. This sequence joins TRBV20-1 and TRBJ2-5; TCRdb reports TRBD1, a call that lacks DNA to check it against. CDR3 size: 14 residues. Germline V gives CDR1 DFQATT, CDR2 SNEGSKA (reference sequence). The CDR3 loop is CSASGDNSQETQYF.

This chain connects TRBV15 to TRBJ2-3; the D call from TCRdb, TRBD1, cannot be confirmed without DNA. CDR3 length: 16 amino acids. The germline gives CDR1 LNHNV, CDR2 YYDKDF (reference sequence). This CDR3 reads CATSTRQGSSTDTQYF. The full variable domain, its missing parts supplied by reference TRBV15 and TRBJ2-3, is DAMVIQNPRYQVTQFGKPVTLSCSQTLNHNVMYWYQQKSSQAPKLLFHYYDKDFNNEADTPDNFQSRRPNTSFCFLDIRSPGLGDTAMYLCATSTRQGSSTDTQYFGPGTRLTVL.

This rearrangement joins TRBV13 to TRBJ2-3; TCRdb indicates TRBD2, and absent DNA this call remains unverified. CDR3 length: 11 residues. The germline V gene has CDR1 PRHDT and CDR2 FYEKMQ (reference sequence). The CDR3 loop is CASTGGGPQYF.

The chain couples TRBV5-3 to TRBJ2-7. TRBV5-3 has ORF status, its function being uncertain. The CDR3 length is 12 residues. CDR3 sequence reads: CARSGQEVEQYF.

This rearrangement joins TRBV23-1 to TRBJ2-7. TRBV23-1 is known as an ORF, though its function is uncertain. The CDR3 length is 13 residues. This chain's CDR3 is CASSQSWVPEQYF.

V and J are TRBV28 and TRBJ2-1; TCRdb selects TRBD2, and the lack of DNA leaves this call unchecked. This CDR3 contains 16 residues. Germline values: CDR1 MDHEN, CDR2 SYDVKM. The CDR3: CASSSVAGGRYNEQFF.

The chain recombines TRBV9 with TRBJ2-3; TCRdb calls TRBD2, which cannot be checked without DNA. Per the germline V gene, CDR1 is SGDLS and CDR2 is YYNGEE. This CDR3 spans 15 amino acids. The CDR3 spells CASSVVAGGLDTQYF.

The chain employs TRBV20-1 and TRBJ2-7; TCRdb picks TRBD2, but there is no DNA to check that call. The CDR3 totals 15 residues. CDR1 is DFQATT and CDR2 is SNEGSKA in the germline V gene (reference sequence). The CDR3 loop is CSARDFGGDYYEQYF.

The V gene is TRBV15, the J gene TRBJ2-1; without DNA, the TCRdb call of TRBD1 cannot be checked. The CDR3 loop spans 15 amino acids. The germline gives CDR1 LNHNV, CDR2 YYDKDF (reference sequence). The CDR3 region is CATSREMGGPDEQFF.

The chain couples TRBV5-5 to TRBJ2-3; the TCRdb call, TRBD2, lacks DNA for checking. Germline CDR1 reads SGHKS; CDR2 reads YYEKEE (reference sequence). This CDR3 is built from 12 residues. This chain's CDR3 is CASTHGGDTQYF.

Here the CDR3 reads CASSLVYPRAGTANEKLFF. The chain has TRBV11-2 and TRBJ1-4. CDR1 is SGHAT and CDR2 is FQNNGV in the germline V gene. This CDR3 has 19 amino acids.

This chain joins TRBV4-1 and TRBJ2-3; as DNA is missing, the TRBD2 call by TCRdb cannot be tested. This CDR3 region has 16 residues. CDR1 and CDR2 (germline): MGHRA, YSYEKL. CDR3 loop: CASTQGPTGDTDTQYF.

By frequency, this clonotype registers medium-sized. The V and J genes are TRBV2 and TRBJ2-1; there is no DNA to check the TCRdb D call of TRBD2. The CDR3 loop spans 13 amino acids. Per the germline V gene, CDR1 is SNHLY and CDR2 is FYNNEI. The CDR3: CARGTSGGNEQFF. Filled out from reference TRBV2 and TRBJ2-1, the complete variable domain reads EPEVTQTPSHQVTQMGQEVILRCVPISNHLYFYWYRQILGQKVEFLVSFYNNEISEKSEIFDDQFSVERPDGSNFTLKIRSTKLEDSAMYFCARGTSGGNEQFFGPGTRLTVL.

V usage is TRBV5-6 and J usage is TRBJ2-1; as DNA is missing, the TRBD1 call by TCRdb cannot be tested. The CDR3 has 16 residues. Per germline, CDR1 SGHDT and CDR2 YYEEEE. The CDR3 spells CASMPRTDLSYNEQFF. Full variable domain (remainder filled in from reference TRBV5-6 and TRBJ2-1): DAGVTQSPTHLIKTRGQQVTLRCSPKSGHDTVSWYQQALGQGPQFIFQYYEEEERQRGNFPDRFSGHQFPNYSSELNVNALLLGDSALYLCASMPRTDLSYNEQFFGPGTRLTVL.

The chain is built from TRBV4-2 and TRBJ2-5; TCRdb calls TRBD2, which cannot be checked without DNA. This CDR3 region has 16 residues. Germline CDR1 reads LGHNA; CDR2 reads YNFKEQ. The chain's CDR3 is CASSQDLGGTQETQYF.

V usage is TRBV5-6 and J usage is TRBJ2-7. The CDR3 spans 15 residues. CDR1 and CDR2 from the germline V gene are SGHDT and YYEEEE. CDR3 sequence: CASSLEASRVNEQYF.

This chain joins TRBV15 and TRBJ1-3. Per the germline V gene, CDR1 is LNHNV and CDR2 is YYDKDF (reference sequence). This CDR3 has 17 amino acids. CDR3 residues: CATSSRSTPSGGNTIYF.

This chain uses TRBV7-9 with TRBJ1-5; TCRdb designates TRBD1, a call that cannot be tested without DNA. Germline loops: CDR1 SEHNR, CDR2 FQNEAQ (reference sequence). This CDR3 is 15 amino acids long. The CDR3 loop is CASSLDHRLNQPQHF. Combining the CDR3 with reference TRBV7-9 and TRBJ1-5 gives the whole variable domain DTGVSQNPRHKITKRGQNVTFRCDPISEHNRLYWYRQTLGQGPEFLTYFQNEAQLEKSRLLSDRFSAERPKGSFSTLEIQRTEQGDSAMYLCASSLDHRLNQPQHFGDGTRLSIL.

The chain employs TRBV28 and TRBJ2-1; TCRdb's D call, TRBD2, is unchecked because there is no DNA. Per germline, CDR1 MDHEN and CDR2 SYDVKM. The CDR3 contains 14 residues. This CDR3 reads CASSLSRGGGTRFF. The whole variable domain, filled in from reference TRBV28 and TRBJ2-1, reads DVKVTQSSRYLVKRTGEKVFLECVQDMDHENMFWYRQDPGLGLRLIYFSYDVKMKEKGDIPEGYSVSREKKERFSLILESASTNQTSMYLCASSLSRGGGTRFFGPGTRLTVL.

The chain has TRBV7-8 and TRBJ2-7; the D call from TCRdb, TRBD2, cannot be confirmed without DNA. The CDR3 sequence is 15 residues long. Germline-derived CDR1 and CDR2 are SGHVS and FQNEAQ. CDR3 sequence reads: CASSLEGETVPEQYF.

CDR3 in amino acids: CASSVRAPNEKLFF. This rearrangement joins TRBV7-6 to TRBJ1-4; absent DNA, TCRdb's TRBD1 call cannot be checked. This CDR3 has 14 residues. CDR1 SGHVS and CDR2 FNYEAQ come from the germline V gene.